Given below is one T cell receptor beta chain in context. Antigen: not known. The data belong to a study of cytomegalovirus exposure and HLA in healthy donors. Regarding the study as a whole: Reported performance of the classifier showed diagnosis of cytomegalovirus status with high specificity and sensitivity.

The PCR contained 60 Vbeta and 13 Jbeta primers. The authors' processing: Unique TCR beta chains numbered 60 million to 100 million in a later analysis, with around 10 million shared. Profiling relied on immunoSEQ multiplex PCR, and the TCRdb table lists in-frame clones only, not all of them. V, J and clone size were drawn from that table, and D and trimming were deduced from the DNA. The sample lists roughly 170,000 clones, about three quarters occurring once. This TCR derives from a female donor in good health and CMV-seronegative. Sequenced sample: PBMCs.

The CDR3 spells CASSSARGALSYEQYF. As DNA, the CDR3 is TGTGCCAGCAGCTCCGCCCGGGGGGCCCTATCCTACGAGCAGTACTTC. The V call is TRBV7-8, the J call TRBJ2-7; weak D call: TRBD2 (7 bases). V was trimmed by 4 bases and J by 1 base, leaving 17 bases between them. The CDR3 runs to 16 residues. Per germline, CDR1 SGHVS and CDR2 FQNEAQ.